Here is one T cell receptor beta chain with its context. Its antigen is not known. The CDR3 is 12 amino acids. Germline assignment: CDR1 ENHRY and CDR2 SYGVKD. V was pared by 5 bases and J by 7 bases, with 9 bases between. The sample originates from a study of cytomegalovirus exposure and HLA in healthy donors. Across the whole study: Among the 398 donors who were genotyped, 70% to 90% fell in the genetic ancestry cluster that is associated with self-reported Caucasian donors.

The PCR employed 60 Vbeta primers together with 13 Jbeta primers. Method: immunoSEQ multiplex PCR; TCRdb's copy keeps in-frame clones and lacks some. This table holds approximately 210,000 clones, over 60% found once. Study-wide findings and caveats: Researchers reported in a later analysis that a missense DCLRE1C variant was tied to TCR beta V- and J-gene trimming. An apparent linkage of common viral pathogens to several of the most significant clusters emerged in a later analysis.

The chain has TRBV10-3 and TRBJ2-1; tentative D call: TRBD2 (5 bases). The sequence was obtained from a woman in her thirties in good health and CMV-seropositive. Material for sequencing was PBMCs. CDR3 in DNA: TGTGCCATCAGTCGGGGTGCGAATGAGCAGTTCTTC. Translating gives CAISRGANEQFF.